This T cell receptor (beta chain) was captured in a study of T-cell reconstitution after alpha-beta-depleted transplantation in children (dated by TCRdb to the mid-2010s). Context from the whole study: Using TCR repertoire profiling, the study followed T-cell immune reconstitution in a quantitative way in children after TCRalphabeta/CD19-depleted allogeneic hematopoietic cell transplantation. Summary of the overall study and its limitations: Over subsequent months, a decline in hyperexpanded clone frequencies was noted, and after one year, T-cell counts and TCRbeta diversity were mostly ascribed to newly produced T cells. The apparently early alphabetaT-cell count recovery about two months after transplant was reportedly dependent on only several hundred rapidly expanded clones derived from non-depleted graft cells. In some patients, the high TCRbeta diversity seen at day 60 was put down to recipient T cells and intrathymic progenitors that had survived conditioning.

For CDR1 and CDR2, the germline V gene (reference sequence) lists MNHNY and SVGAGI. Relative to germline, V is missing 11 bases and J is missing 7 bases, with 9 bases of the junction outside any gene match. Measured from the cysteine to the phenylalanine, the CDR3 is 13 residues long. Left in the record is the CDR3 DNA by itself, 39 bases read in frame from the first base. This clonotype appeared a few times. Its antigen is currently not known. Base quality data are lacking; no much larger clone is found one base away. The treatment or condition label of this sample denotes: allogeneic hematopoietic cell transplantation with graft depleted of TCRalphabeta T cells and CD19 B cells. The transplant recipients were children given TCRalphabeta/CD19-depleted allogeneic hematopoietic cell grafts. The library was made by PCR. The sequencing machine was an Illumina HiSeq 2500. TCR libraries were prepared with molecular barcoding, using unique molecular identifiers to normalize TCRbeta repertoire quantification. TCRdb reprocessed the public reads (quality trimming at Q25 with fastp, clone calling with MiXCR) and kept in-frame beta chains. Each CDR3 protein gets just one entry, which takes the most common genes and DNA from the rows behind it. The table for this sample lists hundreds of thousands of distinct CDR3 sequences; 10% to 15% of them were counted only once. Clones ranked in the top ten supply roughly 2.3% of the sample.

The sample in question was PBMCs, mostly from graft donor cells, obtained 360 days after TCRalphabeta/CD19-depleted stem cell transplant. The source is a male patient younger than 18 who had a stem cell transplant for acute myeloid leukemia, so the T cells may come from the graft donor. The sequence joins TRBV6-6 to TRBJ2-1, with TRBD1 matching 9 junction bases. The DNA is TGTGCCTTGGGGACAGGGTTGGGGAATGAGCAGTTCTTC. This translates into CALGTGLGNEQFF.